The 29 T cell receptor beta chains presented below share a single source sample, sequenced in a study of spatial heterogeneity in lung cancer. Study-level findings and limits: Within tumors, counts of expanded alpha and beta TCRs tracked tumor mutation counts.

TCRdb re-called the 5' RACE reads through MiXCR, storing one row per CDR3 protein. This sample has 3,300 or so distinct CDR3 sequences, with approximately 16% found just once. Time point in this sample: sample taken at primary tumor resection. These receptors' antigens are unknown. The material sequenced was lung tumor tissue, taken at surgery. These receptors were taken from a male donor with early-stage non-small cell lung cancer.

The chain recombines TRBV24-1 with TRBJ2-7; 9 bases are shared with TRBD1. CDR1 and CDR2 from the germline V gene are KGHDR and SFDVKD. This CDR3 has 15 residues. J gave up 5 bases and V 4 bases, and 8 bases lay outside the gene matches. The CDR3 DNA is TGTGCCACCAGTGACCCCGGACAGGGGAACAACGAGCAGTACTTC. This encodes CATSDPGQGNNEQYF.

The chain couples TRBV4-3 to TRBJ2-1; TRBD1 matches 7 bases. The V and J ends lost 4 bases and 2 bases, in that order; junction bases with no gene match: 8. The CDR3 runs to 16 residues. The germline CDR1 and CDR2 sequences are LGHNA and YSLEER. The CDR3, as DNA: TGCGCCAGCAGCCGCATGCAGGGGGAACCCTACAATGAGCAGTTCTTC. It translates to CASSRMQGEPYNEQFF.

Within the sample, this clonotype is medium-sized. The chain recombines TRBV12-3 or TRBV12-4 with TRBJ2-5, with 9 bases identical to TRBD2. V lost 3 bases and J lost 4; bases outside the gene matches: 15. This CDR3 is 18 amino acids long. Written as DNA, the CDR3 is TGTGCCAGCAGTTTGGCGGGAGGGCCTGTCGGTTCGAGAGAGACCCAGTACTTC. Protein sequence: CASSLAGGPVGSRETQYF.

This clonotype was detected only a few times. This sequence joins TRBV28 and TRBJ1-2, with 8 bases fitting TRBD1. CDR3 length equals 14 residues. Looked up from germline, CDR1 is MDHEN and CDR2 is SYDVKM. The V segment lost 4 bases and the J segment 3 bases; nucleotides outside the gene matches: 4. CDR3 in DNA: TGTGCCAGCAGTTCAGGGGGCGCCGACTATGGCTACACCTTC. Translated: CASSSGGADYGYTF.

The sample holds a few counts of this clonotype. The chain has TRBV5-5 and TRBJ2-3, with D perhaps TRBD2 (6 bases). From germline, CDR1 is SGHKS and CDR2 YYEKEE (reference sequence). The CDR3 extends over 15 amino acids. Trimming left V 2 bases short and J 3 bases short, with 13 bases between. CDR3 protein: CASSFVWRATDTQYF. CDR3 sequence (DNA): TGTGCCAGCAGCTTTGTGTGGAGGGCGACAGATACGCAGTATTTT.

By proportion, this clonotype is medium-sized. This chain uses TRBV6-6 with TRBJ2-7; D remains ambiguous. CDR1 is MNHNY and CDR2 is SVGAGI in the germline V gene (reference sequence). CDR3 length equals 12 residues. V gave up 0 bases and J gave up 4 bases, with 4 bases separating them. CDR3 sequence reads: CASSYSEYEQYF. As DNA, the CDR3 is TGTGCCAGCAGTTACTCCGAATACGAGCAGTACTTC.

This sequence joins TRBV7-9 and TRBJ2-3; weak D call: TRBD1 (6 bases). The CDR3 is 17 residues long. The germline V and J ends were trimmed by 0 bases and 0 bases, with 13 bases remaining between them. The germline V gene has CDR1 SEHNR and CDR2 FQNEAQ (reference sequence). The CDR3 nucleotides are TGTGCCAGCAGCTTAGCTCCAGGGGCGCCTAGCACAGATACGCAGTATTTT. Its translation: CASSLAPGAPSTDTQYF. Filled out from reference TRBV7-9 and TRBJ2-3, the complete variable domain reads DTGVSQNPRHKITKRGQNVTFRCDPISEHNRLYWYRQTLGQGPEFLTYFQNEAQLEKSRLLSDRFSAERPKGSFSTLEIQRTEQGDSAMYLCASSLAPGAPSTDTQYFGPGTRLTVL.

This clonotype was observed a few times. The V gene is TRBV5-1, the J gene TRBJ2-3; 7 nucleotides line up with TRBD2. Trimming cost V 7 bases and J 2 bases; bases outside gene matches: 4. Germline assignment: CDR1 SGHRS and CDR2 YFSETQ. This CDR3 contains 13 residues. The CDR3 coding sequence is TGCGCCAGCTCGGGACTATTCACAGATACGCAGTATTTT. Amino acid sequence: CASSGLFTDTQYF.

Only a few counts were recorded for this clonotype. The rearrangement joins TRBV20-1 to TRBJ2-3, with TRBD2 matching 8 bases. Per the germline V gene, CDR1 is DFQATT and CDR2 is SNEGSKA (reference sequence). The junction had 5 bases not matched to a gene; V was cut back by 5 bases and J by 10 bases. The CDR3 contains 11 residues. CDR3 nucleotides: TGCAGTGCTGAGGGACTAGGGCCGCAGTATTTT. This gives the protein CSAEGLGPQYF.

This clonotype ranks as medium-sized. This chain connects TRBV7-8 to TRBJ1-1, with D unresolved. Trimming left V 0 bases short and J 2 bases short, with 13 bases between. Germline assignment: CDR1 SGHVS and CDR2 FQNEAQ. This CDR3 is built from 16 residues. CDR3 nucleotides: TGTGCCAGCAGCTTAGCCCTCTACACTACTAACACTGAAGCTTTCTTT. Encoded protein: CASSLALYTTNTEAFF.

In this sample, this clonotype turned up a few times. CDR3 bases: TGTGCCAGCAGCCGGGACACCCAGGACGATGAGCAGTTCTTC. Translation gives CASSRDTQDDEQFF. This chain joins TRBV12-3 or TRBV12-4 and TRBJ2-1; TRBD1 might be the D (6 bases). With 6 bases removed from V and 8 bases from J, the gap between germline ends came to 17 bases. The CDR3 covers 14 residues.

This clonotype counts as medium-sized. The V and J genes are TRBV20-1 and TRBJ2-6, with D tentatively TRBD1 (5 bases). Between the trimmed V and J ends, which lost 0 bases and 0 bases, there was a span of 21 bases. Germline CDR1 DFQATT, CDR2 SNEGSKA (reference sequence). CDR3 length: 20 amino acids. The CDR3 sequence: CSARDQLAGNLASGANVLTF. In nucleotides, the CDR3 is TGCAGTGCTAGAGATCAGTTGGCAGGGAACCTGGCCTCTGGGGCCAACGTCCTGACTTTC.

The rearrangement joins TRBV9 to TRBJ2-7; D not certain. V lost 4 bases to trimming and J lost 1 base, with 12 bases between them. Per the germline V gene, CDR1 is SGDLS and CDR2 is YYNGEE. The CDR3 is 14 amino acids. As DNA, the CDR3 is TGTGCCAGCAGCAAGGGCTCCGCTTCCTACGAGCAGTACTTC. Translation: CASSKGSASYEQYF.

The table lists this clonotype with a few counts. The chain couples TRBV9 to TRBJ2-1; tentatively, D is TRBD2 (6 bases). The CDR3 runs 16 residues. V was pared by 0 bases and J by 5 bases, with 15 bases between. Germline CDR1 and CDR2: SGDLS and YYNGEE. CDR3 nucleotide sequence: TGTGCCAGCAGCGTAGTGGAGGGGTCTTCAGACAATGAGCAGTTCTTC. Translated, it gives CASSVVEGSSDNEQFF.

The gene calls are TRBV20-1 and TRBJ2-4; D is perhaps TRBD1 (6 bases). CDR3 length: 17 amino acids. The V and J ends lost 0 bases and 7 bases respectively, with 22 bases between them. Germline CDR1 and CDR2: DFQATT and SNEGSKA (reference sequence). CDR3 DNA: TGCAGTGCTAGAGAGAGGGGACACCCATCCCTCGGGAACATTCAGTACTTC. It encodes CSARERGHPSLGNIQYF.

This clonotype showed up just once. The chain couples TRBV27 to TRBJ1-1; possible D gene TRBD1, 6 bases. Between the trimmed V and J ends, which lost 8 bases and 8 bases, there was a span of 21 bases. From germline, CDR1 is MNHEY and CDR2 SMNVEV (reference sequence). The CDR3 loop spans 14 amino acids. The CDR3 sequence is CASGLGAPGGEAFF. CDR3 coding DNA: TGTGCCAGCGGCTTGGGGGCTCCTGGTGGGGAAGCTTTCTTT.

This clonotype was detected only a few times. CDR3 sequence reads: CASSPDLSSYNEQFF. In DNA form, the CDR3 reads TGTGCCAGCAGCCCGGACCTGAGCTCCTACAATGAGCAGTTCTTC. The V call is TRBV11-2, the J call TRBJ2-1; D call uncertain. The CDR3 runs 15 residues. With 5 bases removed from V and 0 bases from J, the gap between germline ends came to 11 bases. CDR1 and CDR2 from the germline V gene are SGHAT and FQNNGV.

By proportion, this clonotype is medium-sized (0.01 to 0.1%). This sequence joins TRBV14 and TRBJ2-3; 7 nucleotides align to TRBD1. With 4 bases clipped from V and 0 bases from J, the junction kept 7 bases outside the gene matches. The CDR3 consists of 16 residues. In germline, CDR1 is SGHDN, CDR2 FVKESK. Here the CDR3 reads CASSPGTATSTDTQYF. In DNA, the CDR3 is TGTGCCAGCAGCCCCGGGACAGCGACTAGCACAGATACGCAGTATTTT.

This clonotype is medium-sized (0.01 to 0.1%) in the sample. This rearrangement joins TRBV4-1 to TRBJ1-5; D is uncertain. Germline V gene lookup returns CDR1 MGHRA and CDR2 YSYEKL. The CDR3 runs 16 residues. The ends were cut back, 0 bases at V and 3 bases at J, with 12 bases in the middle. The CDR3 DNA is TGCGCCAGCAGCCAAGATTGGTTAGGGTTCAATCAGCCCCAGCATTTT. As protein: CASSQDWLGFNQPQHF.

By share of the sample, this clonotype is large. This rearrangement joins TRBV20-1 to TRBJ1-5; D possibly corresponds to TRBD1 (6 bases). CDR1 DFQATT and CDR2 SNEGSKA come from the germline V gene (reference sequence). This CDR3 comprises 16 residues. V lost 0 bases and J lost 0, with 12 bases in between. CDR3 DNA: TGCAGTGCTAGAGATCTCGGGGGGCATAGCAATCAGCCCCAGCATTTT. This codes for CSARDLGGHSNQPQHF.

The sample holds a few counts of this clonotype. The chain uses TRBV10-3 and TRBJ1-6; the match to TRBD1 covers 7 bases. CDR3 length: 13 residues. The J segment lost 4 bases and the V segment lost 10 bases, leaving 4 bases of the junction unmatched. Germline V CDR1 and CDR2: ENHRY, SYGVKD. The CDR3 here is CATGTAYNSPLHF. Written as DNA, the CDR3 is TGTGCCACCGGGACAGCGTATAATTCACCCCTCCACTTT.

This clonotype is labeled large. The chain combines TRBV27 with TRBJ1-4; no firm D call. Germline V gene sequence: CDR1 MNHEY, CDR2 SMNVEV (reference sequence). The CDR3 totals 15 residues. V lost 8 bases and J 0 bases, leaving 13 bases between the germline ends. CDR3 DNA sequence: TGTGCCAGCGCGGGGTTACCATCAACTAATGAAAAACTGTTTTTT. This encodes CASAGLPSTNEKLFF.

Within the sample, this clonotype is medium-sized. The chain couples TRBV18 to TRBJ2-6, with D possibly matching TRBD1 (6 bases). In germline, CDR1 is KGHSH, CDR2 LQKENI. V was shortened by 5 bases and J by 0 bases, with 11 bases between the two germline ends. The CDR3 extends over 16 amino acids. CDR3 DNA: TGTGCCAGCTCAGACGGACAGTTCTCTGGGGCCAACGTCCTGACTTTC. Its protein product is CASSDGQFSGANVLTF.

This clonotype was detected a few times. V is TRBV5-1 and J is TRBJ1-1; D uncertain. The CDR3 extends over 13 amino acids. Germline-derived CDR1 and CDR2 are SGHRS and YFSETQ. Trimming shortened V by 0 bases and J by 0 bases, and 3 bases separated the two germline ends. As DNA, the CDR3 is TGCGCCAGCAGCTTGGTGGTGAACACTGAAGCTTTCTTT. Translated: CASSLVVNTEAFF.

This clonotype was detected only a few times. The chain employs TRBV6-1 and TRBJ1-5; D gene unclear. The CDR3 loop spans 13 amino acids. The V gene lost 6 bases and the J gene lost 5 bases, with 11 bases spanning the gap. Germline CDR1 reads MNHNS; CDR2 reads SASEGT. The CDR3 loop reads CASRETRYQPQHF. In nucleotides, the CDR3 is TGTGCCAGCAGGGAAACTAGATATCAGCCCCAGCATTTT.

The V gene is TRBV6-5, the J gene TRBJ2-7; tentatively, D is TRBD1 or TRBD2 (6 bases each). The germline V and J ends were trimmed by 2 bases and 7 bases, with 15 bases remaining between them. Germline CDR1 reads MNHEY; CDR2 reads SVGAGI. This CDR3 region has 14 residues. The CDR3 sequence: CASSYGRGQREQYF. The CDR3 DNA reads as TGTGCCAGCAGTTACGGCCGGGGGCAGAGAGAGCAGTACTTC.

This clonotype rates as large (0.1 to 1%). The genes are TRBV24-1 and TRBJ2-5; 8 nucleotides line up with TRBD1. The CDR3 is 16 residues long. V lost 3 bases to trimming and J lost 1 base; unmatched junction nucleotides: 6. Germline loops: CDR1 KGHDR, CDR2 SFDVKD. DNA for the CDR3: TGTGCCACCAGTGATCAGGACAGGGCCTTCCAAGAGACCCAGTACTTC. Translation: CATSDQDRAFQETQYF.

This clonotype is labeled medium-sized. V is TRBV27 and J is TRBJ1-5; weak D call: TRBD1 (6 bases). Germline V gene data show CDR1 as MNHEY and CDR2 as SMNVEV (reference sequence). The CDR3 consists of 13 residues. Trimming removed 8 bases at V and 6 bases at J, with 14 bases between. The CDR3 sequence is CASGTGSSQPQHF. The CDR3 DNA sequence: TGTGCCAGCGGAACAGGGTCGAGTCAGCCCCAGCATTTT.

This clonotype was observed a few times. Written as DNA, the CDR3 is TGTGCCAGCAGTCTACGGGGACAGGGCACAGATACGCAGTATTTT. It encodes CASSLRGQGTDTQYF. This chain connects TRBV12-3 or TRBV12-4 to TRBJ2-3; 8 bases align to TRBD1. The CDR3 loop spans 15 amino acids. V was pared by 5 bases and J by 1 base, with 5 bases of the junction left unmatched.